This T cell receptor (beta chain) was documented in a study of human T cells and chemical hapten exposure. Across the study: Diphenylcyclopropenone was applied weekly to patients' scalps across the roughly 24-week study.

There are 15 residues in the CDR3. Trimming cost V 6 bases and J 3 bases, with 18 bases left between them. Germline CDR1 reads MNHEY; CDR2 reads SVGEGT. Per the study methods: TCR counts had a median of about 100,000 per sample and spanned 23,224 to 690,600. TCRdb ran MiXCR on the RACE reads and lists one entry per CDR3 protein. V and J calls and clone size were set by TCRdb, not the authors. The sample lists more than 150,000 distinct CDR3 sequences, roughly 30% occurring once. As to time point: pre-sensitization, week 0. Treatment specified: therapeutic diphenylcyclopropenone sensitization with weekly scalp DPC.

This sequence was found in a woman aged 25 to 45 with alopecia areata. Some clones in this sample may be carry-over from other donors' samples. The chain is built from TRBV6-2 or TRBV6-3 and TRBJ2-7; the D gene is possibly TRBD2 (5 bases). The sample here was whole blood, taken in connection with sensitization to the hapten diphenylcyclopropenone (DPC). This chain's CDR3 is CASRIGRGWFYEQYF. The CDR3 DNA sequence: TGTGCCAGCAGAATTGGACGGGGTTGGTTCTACGAGCAGTACTTC.